This TCR beta chain was obtained from a study of shared clonotypes between healthy human individuals. There are 14 residues in the CDR3. V dropped 6 bases and J dropped 7 bases, with 15 bases sitting between them. Germline V gene lookup returns CDR1 MNHEY and CDR2 SVGAGI. Sequenced by immunoSEQ multiplex PCR; TCRdb stores in-frame clones only, minus some. The sample gives millions of clones, about 92% of which show up once; roughly 0.14% is in the top ten. The sample comprised naive CD4+ T cells sorted from blood. Subset indicated: CD45RA+ positively selected. This TCR was recovered from a man aged 18 to 30 in good health. The V and J genes are TRBV6-5 and TRBJ1-4, with D possibly TRBD1 on 6 matching bases. CDR3: CASRKQGAGEKLFF. CDR3 nucleotide sequence: TGTGCCAGCAGGAAACAGGGAGCCGGTGAAAAACTGTTTTTT.